A single sample gave rise to the 28 T cell receptor beta chains below, sequenced in a study of T cells in Graves' hyperthyroidism and ophthalmopathy. Researchers amplified the TCR beta CDR3 regions from RNA transcripts. The HTBI primer set was used in a first-round RT-PCR of the TCR CDR3. MiXCR, applied by TCRdb to the multiplex PCR reads, yields one record per CDR3 protein. The sample holds about 640,000 distinct CDR3 sequences, 20% seen once. The sequencing input was blood. Source of these receptors: a man younger than 45 with Graves' ophthalmopathy.

The sample holds many counts of this clonotype. The rearrangement uses TRBV27 and TRBJ1-2, with 7 bases aligning to TRBD1. Trimming took 6 bases from V and 8 from J; bases not matched to a gene: 6. The CDR3 has 12 amino acids. The germline gives CDR1 MNHEY, CDR2 SMNVEV (reference sequence). The CDR3 DNA is TGTGCCAGCAGCCAGACAGGGAACGGCTACACCTTC. Encoded protein: CASSQTGNGYTF.

Only a few counts were recorded for this clonotype. V usage is TRBV28 and J usage is TRBJ1-6; 9 bases are a match to TRBD1. The CDR3 is 15 residues long. Germline lookup yields CDR1 MDHEN and CDR2 SYDVKM. Trimming removed 1 base from V and 9 bases from J; junction bases left unmatched: 4. CDR3 sequence (DNA): TGTGCCAGCAGTTTATCGGGACAGGGCGGTTCACCCCTCCACTTT. As protein: CASSLSGQGGSPLHF.

This clonotype turned up a few times. The rearrangement uses TRBV27 and TRBJ1-2, with a possible D match to TRBD1 (5 bases). The ends were cut back, 4 bases at V and 4 bases at J, with 19 bases in the middle. The V gene's germline CDR1 is MNHEY and CDR2 SMNVEV (reference sequence). This CDR3 has 16 amino acids. CDR3 nucleotides: TGTGCCAGCAGTTCACGGTTGCAGGGTCTGGCCTATGGCTACACCTTC. It translates to CASSSRLQGLAYGYTF.

This clonotype was counted ten times or more. V and J are TRBV28 and TRBJ1-5; 10 nucleotides line up with TRBD1. The CDR3 contains 16 residues. Losses at the gene ends were 5 bases for V and 3 bases for J; bases not matched to a gene: 7. Germline assignment: CDR1 MDHEN and CDR2 SYDVKM. CDR3 sequence: CASSIRGTGDNQPQHF. CDR3 in DNA: TGTGCCAGCAGTATACGAGGGACAGGGGACAATCAGCCCCAGCATTTT.

This clonotype appeared a few times. DNA of the CDR3: TGTGCCAGCAGTTACGGTCCGGGGCTCTCTGGAAACACCATATATTTT. Residues: CASSYGPGLSGNTIYF. This chain joins TRBV6-5 and TRBJ1-3; perhaps TRBD1 as D (5 bases). The V gene's germline CDR1 is MNHEY and CDR2 SVGAGI. This CDR3 has 16 residues. The V and J ends lost 2 bases and 0 bases respectively, with 11 bases between them.

This clonotype was counted only a few times. In DNA form, the CDR3 reads TGCGCCAGCAGCCAAGGACAGGGGATTAACTATGGCTACACCTTC. It is translated as CASSQGQGINYGYTF. The chain carries TRBV4-1 and TRBJ1-2, with 8 positions matching TRBD1. V shed 1 base, J shed 1 base, and the junction held 2 bases outside the gene matches. CDR1 is MGHRA, CDR2 YSYEKL, per germline. This CDR3 region has 15 residues.

The chain employs TRBV10-3 and TRBJ1-1; 7 nucleotides line up with TRBD1. J was trimmed by 1 base and V by 4 bases; bases with no gene match: 12. The CDR3 is made up of 17 amino acids. CDR1 and CDR2 (germline): ENHRY, SYGVKD. This CDR3 reads CAISAIPGGPPNTEAFF. The CDR3 DNA is TGTGCCATCAGTGCGATACCAGGGGGTCCACCGAACACTGAAGCTTTCTTT.

This clonotype was detected many times. The chain recombines TRBV7-8 with TRBJ2-7; TRBD2 matches at 10 bases. The trim removed 5 bases at V and 3 bases at J, leaving 19 bases unmatched. This CDR3 comprises 19 residues. Germline CDR1 is SGHVS and CDR2 is FQNEAQ. The CDR3 loop is CASSRNLQGLAEGYYEQYF. In nucleotides, the CDR3 is TGTGCCAGCAGCCGAAACCTACAAGGACTAGCGGAGGGATACTACGAGCAGTACTTC.

The table lists this clonotype with many counts. The gene calls are TRBV2 and TRBJ2-5; D may be TRBD1 or TRBD2 (5 bases each). This CDR3 comprises 14 residues. V shed 8 bases and J shed 1 base, with 14 bases lying between them. The V gene's germline CDR1 is SNHLY and CDR2 FYNNEI. As DNA, the CDR3 is TGTGCCAGCCCCGGGGCTGCCCCCCAAGAGACCCAGTACTTC. It specifies CASPGAAPQETQYF.

In nucleotides, the CDR3 is TGTGCCAGCTCGCCCGGGACAGGGCCCAGCAATCAGCCCCAGCATTTT. Translated, it gives CASSPGTGPSNQPQHF. V and J are TRBV18 and TRBJ1-5, with TRBD1 matching over 9 bases. The CDR3 covers 16 residues. Germline V CDR1 and CDR2: KGHSH, LQKENI. V lost 6 bases and J lost 1; bases outside the gene matches: 7.

This clonotype has ten or more counts. The chain combines TRBV20-1 with TRBJ2-7, with D possibly matching TRBD2 (6 bases). From germline, CDR1 is DFQATT and CDR2 SNEGSKA (reference sequence). V was shortened by 1 base and J by 2 bases, with 15 bases between the two germline ends. The CDR3 is 15 amino acids. CDR3 protein: CSARGSGEMPYEQYF. In nucleotides, the CDR3 is TGCAGTGCTAGAGGGTCGGGGGAGATGCCCTACGAGCAGTACTTC.

Only a few counts were recorded for this clonotype. The junction and the germline gene differ at one end; a read error may be behind it. The rearrangement uses TRBV5-1 and TRBJ2-7, with D perhaps given as TRBD1 or TRBD2 (5 bases each). This CDR3 is 15 amino acids long. CDR1 is SGHRS, CDR2 YFSETQ, per germline. CDR3: CASSSRDVSSCEQYF. The CDR3 bases are TGCGCCAGCAGCTCCCGGGACGTGAGCTCCTGCGAGCAGTACTTC. Based on the CDR3 plus reference TRBV5-1 and TRBJ2-7, the full variable domain is KAGVTQTPRYLIKTRGQQVTLSCSPISGHRSVSWYQQTPGQGLQFLFEYFSETQRNKGNFPGRFSGRQFSNSRSEMNVSTLELGDSALYLCASSSRDVSSCEQYFGPGTRLTVT.

This chain links TRBV6-2 or TRBV6-3 with TRBJ2-3; 7 bases map to TRBD2. The germline V gene has CDR1 MNHEY and CDR2 SVGEGT. The CDR3 has 16 residues. V lost 5 bases and J lost 2; bases outside the gene matches: 10. The CDR3, as DNA: TGTGCCAGCAGTCCGAACCCGGGACTATACACAGATACGCAGTATTTT. It codes for CASSPNPGLYTDTQYF.

This clonotype was recorded at least ten times. The chain combines TRBV11-2 with TRBJ2-5; either TRBD1 or TRBD2 may fit D (5 bases each). This CDR3 has 16 amino acids. Trimming pared 0 bases from V and 5 bases from J, leaving 16 bases between. The germline V gene encodes CDR1 SGHAT and CDR2 FQNNGV. CDR3 in amino acids: CASSLDQVGTRETQYF. The CDR3 DNA follows: TGTGCCAGCAGCTTAGATCAAGTAGGGACCCGGGAGACCCAGTACTTC.

The chain is built from TRBV7-9 and TRBJ2-3; TRBD2 matches 14 bases. The CDR3 is made up of 18 amino acids. V was pared by 7 bases and J by 3 bases, with 12 bases of the junction left unmatched. CDR1 is SEHNR and CDR2 is FQNEAQ in the germline V gene (reference sequence). DNA of the CDR3: TGTGCCAGCACCGTTCCGGGCGGACTAGCGGGAGGAACAGATACGCAGTATTTT. Protein product: CASTVPGGLAGGTDTQYF.

The rearrangement links TRBV5-1 to TRBJ2-4; D is unclear. The germline V gene has CDR1 SGHRS and CDR2 YFSETQ. V dropped 0 bases and J dropped 3 bases, with 13 bases sitting between them. The CDR3 has 16 amino acids. CDR3 sequence (DNA): TGCGCCAGCAGCTTGGCCTATCGTGGGCTCAAAAACATTCAGTACTTC. Its protein product is CASSLAYRGLKNIQYF.

This clonotype came up a few times. The rearrangement joins TRBV29-1 to TRBJ1-1; tentative D call: TRBD1 (6 bases). Trimming removed 6 bases at V and 4 bases at J, with 15 bases between. Germline CDR1 and CDR2: SQVTM and ANQGSEA. The CDR3 is 13 residues long. CDR3 in amino acids: CSVAPRGGTEAFF. The CDR3 coding sequence is TGCAGCGTGGCGCCGAGGGGGGGCACTGAAGCTTTCTTT.

This clonotype occurred once. The chain carries TRBV12-3 or TRBV12-4 and TRBJ1-6; 8 positions match TRBD1. The CDR3 is 13 residues long. V shed 3 bases, J shed 13 bases, and the junction held 5 bases outside the gene matches. In DNA form, the CDR3 reads TGTGCCAGCAGTTTCAATACAGGGGGTCCCCTCCACTTT. Its protein product is CASSFNTGGPLHF.

This clonotype appeared a few times. The genes are TRBV6-2 or TRBV6-3 and TRBJ2-7, with 9 bases aligning to TRBD1. The CDR3 extends over 13 amino acids. V shed 8 bases, J shed 2 bases, and the junction held 4 bases outside the gene matches. Germline V gene sequence: CDR1 MNHEY, CDR2 SVGEGT. The CDR3 region has the DNA TGTGCCAGCGGGGGACAGGGTACCTACGAGCAGTACTTC. Translated, it gives CASGGQGTYEQYF.

The V call is TRBV7-9, the J call TRBJ2-1, with 12 bases identical to TRBD2. V was pared by 4 bases and J by 8 bases, with 9 bases of the junction left unmatched. Germline loops: CDR1 SEHNR, CDR2 FQNEAQ (reference sequence). This CDR3 is built from 16 residues. Written as DNA, the CDR3 is TGTGCCAGCAGCTACAGACTAGCGGGAGAACAAGATGAGCAGTTCTTC. It is translated as CASSYRLAGEQDEQFF.

This chain links TRBV5-1 with TRBJ2-3; TRBD2 agrees at 8 bases. The CDR3 runs 16 residues. CDR1 is SGHRS and CDR2 is YFSETQ in the germline V gene. After removal of 3 bases from V and 2 bases from J, the junction contained 8 bases not matched to a gene. CDR3 nucleotide sequence: TGCGCCAGCAGCTCTCGACCAGCGGGAGCCACAGATACGCAGTATTTT. Its protein is CASSSRPAGATDTQYF.

This clonotype was found many times. The CDR3 loop is CASNKESQGAGELFF. As DNA, the CDR3 is TGTGCCAGCAACAAGGAAAGCCAGGGGGCCGGGGAGCTGTTTTTT. The gene calls are TRBV7-8 and TRBJ2-2, with 7 bases lining up with TRBD1. V lost 7 bases, J lost 6 bases, and 11 bases stayed unmatched. Germline CDR1 reads SGHVS; CDR2 reads FQNEAQ. The CDR3 contains 15 residues.

This clonotype has only a few counts. The chain couples TRBV5-1 to TRBJ2-1; D is undetermined. This CDR3 region has 14 residues. Germline values: CDR1 SGHRS, CDR2 YFSETQ. V lost 5 bases and J lost 8, with 17 bases in between. The CDR3 here is CASRVSLGSDEQFF. CDR3 bases: TGCGCCAGCAGGGTATCGCTTGGATCCGATGAGCAGTTCTTC.

This clonotype was counted only a few times. The CDR3 sequence is CASSFYSGTTSTDTQYF. The CDR3 DNA is TGTGCCAGCAGCTTTTATAGCGGAACCACTAGCACAGATACGCAGTATTTT. This sequence joins TRBV5-8 and TRBJ2-3; possibly TRBD2 for D (6 bases). In germline, CDR1 is SGHTS, CDR2 YDEGEE. This CDR3 spans 17 amino acids. V lost 2 bases to trimming and J lost 0 bases, with 16 bases between them.

This clonotype was observed at least ten times. The CDR3 region has the DNA TGTGCCAGCAGTACGGGACAGGGGAACACTGAAGCTTTCTTT. Its translation: CASSTGQGNTEAFF. The genes are TRBV2 and TRBJ1-1, with 9 nucleotides matching TRBD1. Germline V gene data show CDR1 as SNHLY and CDR2 as FYNNEI. Germline trimming cut 5 bases from V and 1 base from J; bases unmatched to any gene: 2. The CDR3 loop spans 14 amino acids.

The chain links TRBV19 to TRBJ1-5, with TRBD1 matching 7 bases. Germline V lookup: CDR1 LNHDA, CDR2 SQIVND (reference sequence). The ends lost 2 bases at V and 4 bases at J; junction bases unmatched: 5. There are 15 residues in the CDR3. The CDR3 sequence is CASSILGGGNQPQHF. The DNA for the CDR3 is TGTGCCAGTAGTATACTAGGGGGCGGTAATCAGCCCCAGCATTTT. Drawing the rest from reference TRBV19 and TRBJ1-5, the complete variable domain is DGGITQSPKYLFRKEGQNVTLSCEQNLNHDAMYWYRQDPGQGLRLIYYSQIVNDFQKGDIAEGYSVSREKKESFPLTVTSAQKNPTAFYLCASSILGGGNQPQHFGDGTRLSIL.

The chain combines TRBV6-2 or TRBV6-3 with TRBJ1-5; 9 bases are a match to TRBD1. The V and J ends lost 5 bases and 3 bases, in that order; junction bases with no gene match: 5. The germline V gene has CDR1 MNHEY and CDR2 SVGEGT. CDR3 length equals 15 residues. Written as DNA, the CDR3 is TGTGCCAGCAGTGGGACAGGGAGTTCCAATCAGCCCCAGCATTTT. It is translated as CASSGTGSSNQPQHF.

This clonotype was recorded at least ten times. V usage is TRBV19 and J usage is TRBJ1-5; D ambiguous. Looked up from germline, CDR1 is LNHDA and CDR2 is SQIVND (reference sequence). This CDR3 has 14 residues. V lost 3 bases and J 1 base, leaving 7 bases between the germline ends. The CDR3 DNA reads as TGTGCCAGTAGTATTCCGGGGAGCAATCAGCCCCAGCATTTT. Translating gives CASSIPGSNQPQHF.